These T cell receptor beta chains were read from a single sample in a study of spatial heterogeneity in lung cancer. TCRdb passed the 5' RACE reads through MiXCR, listing each CDR3 protein once. This sample yields roughly 110,000 distinct CDR3 sequences, of which about a tenth are seen a single time; roughly 24% belongs to the top ten. The sample here was PBMCs, taken at follow-up. The receptors here all came from a female donor with early-stage non-small cell lung cancer. Each CDR3 is given without its conserved first and last residue.

>TRBV15|TRBJ1-4
ATSLKTGPNEKLF
>TRBV29-1|TRBJ1-3
SVDRGGNTIY
>TRBV29-1|TRBJ2-2
SAGTGLTNTGELF
>TRBV19|TRBJ2-1
ASSIAFGAYNEQF
>TRBV12-3/TRBV12-4|TRBJ2-1
ASRGAYGGNEQF
>TRBV7-2|TRBJ2-7
ASSLGLAVEYEQY
>TRBV28|TRBJ2-2
TSIARGTGWRIGELF
>TRBV24-1|TRBJ2-7
ATSDRYEQY
>TRBV9|TRBJ1-4
ASSVEDRNNEKLF
>TRBV11-1|TRBJ1-1
ASSFGRNTEAF
>TRBV4-2|TRBJ2-3
ASSQALAGADGDTQY
>TRBV21-1|TRBJ2-7
ASSKDRREQY
>TRBV7-2|TRBJ2-3
ASSFATTYTDTQY
>TRBV7-8|TRBJ2-5
ASGAGATRKETQY
>TRBV5-1|TRBJ2-7
ASSEAGSYEQY
>TRBV2|TRBJ2-3
ASSGQTTDTQY
>TRBV2|TRBJ2-1
ASRSGAGAYNEQF
>TRBV29-1|TRBJ1-1
SVGLHPSANTEAF
>TRBV9|TRBJ2-4
ASSPGLAGAKNIQY
>TRBV28|TRBJ2-2
ASSPGTVFFTGELF
>TRBV7-3|TRBJ1-5
ASSISQGARDNQPQH
>TRBV12-3/TRBV12-4|TRBJ2-2
ASSSGGVNTGELF
>TRBV20-1|TRBJ2-3
SATSGSTDTQY